The 30 T cell receptor beta chains below come from one sample, sequenced in a study of beta chain features in type 1 diabetes (dated by TCRdb to the late 2010s). General conclusions and limits of the study: A moderate but significant shortening of TCRB CDR3 length was observed in type 1 diabetes patients in all four CD4+ subsets.

Library prep was done by the immunoSEQ multiplex PCR assay. All of the isolated RNA was reverse transcribed with the High Capacity cDNA Reverse Transcription Kit, so expressed TCRB transcripts were sequenced. This immuneACCESS table, as held by TCRdb, lists in-frame sequences with V and J called but not all clones. Of the missing ones, under half trace to an unresolved V gene in checked studies; the others have no known cause. Counted in this sample were a few hundred thousand clones; about 10% of them appeared once. Jointly, the top ten make up over 0.45% of the sample. No antigens are known for them. The sequenced material came from central memory CD4+ T cells from blood. The receptors come from a man aged 25 to 40 with type 1 diabetes.

This clone was seen more than once but under ten times. This chain connects TRBV5-8 to TRBJ2-2; no reliable D call. V was pared by 4 bases and J by 2 bases, with 9 bases between. The CDR3 has 14 residues. Germline-derived CDR1 and CDR2 are SGHTS and YDEGEE. CDR3 sequence reads: CASSHDGNTGELFF. The DNA of the CDR3 is TGTGCCAGCAGCCACGACGGTAACACCGGGGAGCTGTTTTTT. The full variable domain, completed using reference TRBV5-8 and TRBJ2-2, is EAGVTQSPTHLIKTRGQQATLRCSPISGHTSVYWYQQALGLGLQFLLWYDEGEERNRGNFPPRFSGRQFPNYSSELNVNALELEDSALYLCASSHDGNTGELFFGEGSRLTVL.

This chain connects TRBV28 to TRBJ1-4; 7 nucleotides match TRBD1. Germline lookup yields CDR1 MDHEN and CDR2 SYDVKM. The CDR3 runs 14 residues. V dropped 6 bases and J dropped 5; count of bases not matched to a gene: 6. The CDR3 DNA sequence: TGTGCCAGCAGCACCGGGACAGTAAATGAAAAACTGTTTTTT. Its translation: CASSTGTVNEKLFF.

On this clone: It is likely a read error: a sequence one base away is far more abundant. The V call is TRBV6-1, the J call TRBJ2-7, with D perhaps matching TRBD1 or TRBD2 (5 bases each). The CDR3 contains 12 residues. CDR1 and CDR2 from the germline V gene are MNHNS and SASEGT. With 5 bases removed from V and 3 bases from J, the gap between germline ends came to 8 bases. The chain's CDR3 is CASSRDGYEQYF. As DNA, the CDR3 is TGTGCCAGCAGTCGGGACGGCTACGAGCAGTACTTC.

This clone was counted ten times or more. The chain uses TRBV14 and TRBJ2-7; D remains unclear. Germline CDR1 reads SGHDN; CDR2 reads FVKESK. CDR3 size: 12 residues. V lost 4 bases, J lost 4 bases, and 8 bases lay in between. The CDR3 DNA follows: TGTGCCAGCAGCCTACGGCTTTACGAGCAGTACTTC. Protein product: CASSLRLYEQYF.

The V and J genes are TRBV5-1 and TRBJ1-3; 10 nucleotides line up with TRBD1. The J segment lost 4 bases and the V segment lost 4 bases, leaving 8 bases of the junction unmatched. This CDR3 has 16 amino acids. In germline, CDR1 is SGHRS, CDR2 YFSETQ. CDR3 sequence reads: CASSQQGQGTGNTIYF. The CDR3 DNA reads as TGCGCCAGCAGCCAACAGGGACAGGGGACAGGAAACACCATATATTTT.

This clone occurred a few times. The rearrangement links TRBV7-3 to TRBJ2-2; D unclear. CDR1 and CDR2 from the germline V gene are SGHTA and FQGTGA. The CDR3 length is 14 residues. V lost 1 base and J lost 6, with 9 bases in between. CDR3 bases: TGTGCCAGCAGCTTAAAGAACCTCGCCGGGGAGCTGTTTTTT. Amino acid sequence: CASSLKNLAGELFF.

This clone was seen a few times. The chain employs TRBV7-2 and TRBJ2-7; tentative D call: TRBD2 (6 bases). Germline CDR1 and CDR2: SGHTA and FQGNSA. Trimming took 2 bases from V and 0 from J, leaving 11 bases between them. CDR3 length equals 15 residues. The CDR3 DNA reads as TGTGCCAGCAGCTTAAGCGGGCTAAGCTCCTACGAGCAGTACTTC. Translated: CASSLSGLSSYEQYF.

Turning to this clone: The same CDR3 can be traced to other DNA sequences in this sample. The chain carries TRBV6-1 and TRBJ1-2, with D unclear. Trimming removed 0 bases at V and 0 bases at J, with 8 bases between. The CDR3 sequence is 15 residues long. Looked up from germline, CDR1 is MNHNS and CDR2 is SASEGT. The CDR3 region has the DNA TGTGCCAGCAGTGAAGCGTCGGCAGCTAACTATGGCTACACCTTC. Translated, it gives CASSEASAANYGYTF.

The chain employs TRBV19 and TRBJ2-2; D gene unclear. Deletions cut 3 bases from V and 6 bases from J, with 14 bases between. The V gene's germline CDR1 is LNHDA and CDR2 SQIVND (reference sequence). This CDR3 has 15 amino acids. CDR3 protein: CASSILKTAAGELFF. In DNA form, the CDR3 reads TGTGCCAGTAGTATTTTGAAAACGGCTGCCGGGGAGCTGTTTTTT.

The chain joins TRBV10-1 to TRBJ2-4, with TRBD2 identical over 12 bases. The CDR3 totals 15 residues. Looked up from germline, CDR1 is WNHNN and CDR2 is SYGVQD (reference sequence). Trimming removed 0 bases from V and 6 bases from J; junction bases left unmatched: 0. The CDR3 sequence: CASSESTSGRNIQYF. CDR3 nucleotides: TGCGCCAGCAGTGAGTCGACTAGCGGGAGAAACATTCAGTACTTC.

This clone appeared a few times. The J gene is TRBJ2-2, the V gene TRBV27, with 10 bases lining up with TRBD1. The CDR3 runs to 14 residues. V trimming: 8 bases; J trimming: 5 bases; junction bases outside the gene matches: 5. The germline V gene encodes CDR1 MNHEY and CDR2 SMNVEV (reference sequence). The CDR3 region is CASGKDRGTGELFF. The CDR3 coding sequence is TGTGCCAGCGGGAAGGACAGGGGGACCGGGGAGCTGTTTTTT.

In its sample, this clone was seen a few times. The chain couples TRBV6-5 to TRBJ2-7, with 9 bases lining up with TRBD1. This CDR3 spans 15 amino acids. Germline V gene sequence: CDR1 MNHEY, CDR2 SVGAGI. With V trimmed by 5 bases and J by 4 bases, 9 bases remained unmatched. Here the CDR3 DNA reads TGTGCCAGCAGTCTCCCTGGACAGGGGCTTTACGAGCAGTACTTC. Amino acid sequence: CASSLPGQGLYEQYF.

This clone was seen ten or more times. The CDR3 protein is CASRIPGRHYEQYF. Written as DNA, the CDR3 is TGTGCCAGCAGAATCCCCGGGAGGCACTACGAGCAGTACTTC. The gene calls are TRBV28 and TRBJ2-7; 7 nucleotides agree with TRBD2. The CDR3 length is 14 residues. V lost 6 bases and J lost 3; bases outside the gene matches: 8. Per the germline V gene, CDR1 is MDHEN and CDR2 is SYDVKM.

This clone was seen a few times. This sequence joins TRBV11-2 and TRBJ2-7, with no clear D. Germline CDR1 reads SGHAT; CDR2 reads FQNNGV. Trimming stripped 1 base from V and 0 bases from J, with 10 bases between. This CDR3 has 15 amino acids. Here the CDR3 reads CASSLAVLTSYEQYF. The CDR3 DNA is TGTGCCAGCAGCTTAGCGGTACTAACCTCCTACGAGCAGTACTTC.

This CDR3 is CAISERGQGIDTQYF. The CDR3 DNA reads as TGTGCCATCAGTGAAAGGGGACAGGGGATAGATACGCAGTATTTT. J is TRBJ2-3 and V is TRBV10-3; 10 bases agree with TRBD1. The V gene's germline CDR1 is ENHRY and CDR2 SYGVKD. The ends lost 3 bases at V and 5 bases at J; junction bases unmatched: 5. The CDR3 contains 15 residues.

The chain employs TRBV19 and TRBJ1-5; 8 bases match TRBD1. Germline V gene lookup returns CDR1 LNHDA and CDR2 SQIVND (reference sequence). This CDR3 contains 16 residues. Unmatched junction bases numbered 11, after V lost 6 bases and J lost 4 bases. CDR3 loop: CASSELTQGDNQPQHF. As DNA, the CDR3 is TGTGCCAGTAGCGAATTGACACAGGGGGATAATCAGCCCCAGCATTTT.

This clone has just a few counts. The chain carries TRBV7-9 and TRBJ1-4; D uncertain. CDR1 SEHNR and CDR2 FQNEAQ come from the germline V gene (reference sequence). V lost 2 bases and J 0 bases, leaving 4 bases between the germline ends. This CDR3 region has 14 residues. The CDR3 DNA reads TGTGCCAGCAGCTTAAATCCAACTAATGAAAAACTGTTTTTT. Its translation: CASSLNPTNEKLFF. The full variable domain, in which reference TRBV7-9 and TRBJ1-4 provide the parts outside the CDR3, is DTGVSQNPRHKITKRGQNVTFRCDPISEHNRLYWYRQTLGQGPEFLTYFQNEAQLEKSRLLSDRFSAERPKGSFSTLEIQRTEQGDSAMYLCASSLNPTNEKLFFGSGTQLSVL.

The chain links TRBV20-1 to TRBJ2-3, with unresolved D. Trimming took 1 base from V and 6 from J, leaving 5 bases between them. The CDR3 is made up of 11 amino acids. Germline CDR1 and CDR2: DFQATT and SNEGSKA (reference sequence). The CDR3 sequence is CSARVGDTQYF. DNA of the CDR3: TGCAGTGCTAGAGTCGGTGATACGCAGTATTTT.

This rearrangement joins TRBV6-6 to TRBJ1-2; 7 bases agree with TRBD1. The V gene's germline CDR1 is MNHNY and CDR2 SVGAGI (reference sequence). After removal of 7 bases from V and 4 bases from J, the junction contained 12 bases not matched to a gene. The CDR3 runs to 15 residues. CDR3 in amino acids: CASKPDWDRAYGYTF. In nucleotides, the CDR3 is TGTGCCAGCAAACCAGATTGGGACAGAGCCTATGGCTACACCTTC.

This clone came up a few times. The rearrangement uses TRBV25-1 and TRBJ2-1; D uncertain. Germline-derived CDR1 and CDR2 are MGHDK and SYGVNS. The CDR3 length is 14 residues. The germline V and J ends were trimmed by 4 bases and 3 bases, with 10 bases remaining between them. Here the CDR3 reads CASSGAGNYNEQFF. DNA for the CDR3: TGTGCCAGCAGTGGGGCAGGCAACTACAATGAGCAGTTCTTC.

J is TRBJ1-2 and V is TRBV7-2, with 9 bases identical to TRBD1. Looked up from germline, CDR1 is SGHTA and CDR2 is FQGNSA. Unmatched junction bases numbered 4, after V lost 2 bases and J lost 6 bases. This CDR3 has 14 residues. Here the CDR3 reads CASSLIRTGDGYTF. The CDR3 nucleotides read TGTGCCAGCAGCTTAATAAGGACAGGGGATGGCTACACCTTC.

V and J are TRBV11-3 and TRBJ2-7, with 10 bases that match TRBD2. The CDR3 sequence is 13 residues long. Germline CDR1 SGHNT, CDR2 YENEEA. The junction had 5 bases not matched to a gene; V was cut back by 10 bases and J by 2 bases. The CDR3 protein is CAISSGRAYEQYF. The CDR3, as DNA: TGTGCCATCTCAAGCGGGAGGGCCTACGAGCAGTACTTC.

This clone was recorded many times. The genes are TRBV7-9 and TRBJ1-3; D remains unclear. CDR1 SEHNR and CDR2 FQNEAQ come from the germline V gene (reference sequence). Trimming stripped 3 bases from V and 0 bases from J, with 9 bases between. The CDR3 is 15 residues long. The CDR3: CASSFDVVSGNTIYF. The CDR3 bases are TGTGCCAGCAGCTTTGACGTAGTCTCTGGAAACACCATATATTTT.

A word on this clone: Other DNA sequences in this sample translate to the same CDR3. V and J are TRBV28 and TRBJ1-1; 9 bases align to TRBD1. CDR1 and CDR2 from the germline V gene are MDHEN and SYDVKM. The CDR3 contains 14 residues. Unmatched junction bases numbered 8, after V lost 7 bases and J lost 5 bases. DNA for the CDR3: TGTGCCAGCACCCCAGGACAGGGGTGGACTGAAGCTTTCTTT. Translated, it gives CASTPGQGWTEAFF.

This clone has a handful of counts. Other DNA variants within this sample encode the same CDR3. The chain combines TRBV6-5 with TRBJ1-5, with 7 nucleotides matching TRBD1. This CDR3 comprises 13 residues. V lost 6 bases to trimming and J lost 6 bases; unmatched junction nucleotides: 5. Germline V CDR1 and CDR2: MNHEY, SVGAGI. The CDR3 spells CASRRQGGQPQHF. Here the CDR3 DNA reads TGTGCCAGCAGGCGACAGGGCGGTCAGCCCCAGCATTTT.

There are a few counts of this clone. This chain links TRBV5-8 with TRBJ1-2, with unresolved D. Per the germline V gene, CDR1 is SGHTS and CDR2 is YDEGEE. Trimming took off 4 bases at V and 2 bases at J, with 15 bases between the two ends. This CDR3 region has 15 residues. This CDR3 reads CASSARVPLNYGYTF. CDR3 nucleotides: TGTGCCAGCAGCGCTCGGGTTCCGCTCAACTATGGCTACACCTTC.

This clone was detected a few times. This sequence joins TRBV29-1 and TRBJ1-2; no clear D. Per the germline V gene, CDR1 is SQVTM and CDR2 is ANQGSEA. The CDR3 sequence is 10 residues long. Written as DNA, the CDR3 is TGCAGTACGGAGGACTATGGCTACACCTTC. Translating it yields CSTEDYGYTF. Drawing the rest from reference TRBV29-1 and TRBJ1-2, the complete variable domain is SAVISQKPSRDICQRGTSLTIQCQVDSQVTMMFWYRQQPGQSLTLIATANQGSEATYESGFVIDKFPISRPNLTFSTLTVSNMSPEDSSIYLCSTEDYGYTFGSGTRLTVV.

This clone was seen a few times. The V and J genes are TRBV27 and TRBJ2-7; TRBD1 matches 12 bases. Germline V gene lookup returns CDR1 MNHEY and CDR2 SMNVEV (reference sequence). The trim removed 3 bases at V and 9 bases at J, leaving 9 bases unmatched. The CDR3 length is 15 residues. CDR3 residues: CASSFSGDRGLGQYF. In nucleotides, the CDR3 is TGTGCCAGCAGTTTTTCGGGGGACAGGGGGCTCGGGCAGTACTTC.

The chain carries TRBV2 and TRBJ2-7, with 11 nucleotides matching TRBD2. V lost 7 bases and J lost 6; bases outside the gene matches: 8. The CDR3 consists of 14 residues. The germline gives CDR1 SNHLY, CDR2 FYNNEI. CDR3 loop: CASKQLAGEGEQYF. For the CDR3, the DNA is TGTGCCAGCAAACAACTAGCGGGAGAGGGCGAGCAGTACTTC.

J is TRBJ2-7 and V is TRBV5-4; 7 nucleotides line up with TRBD2. This CDR3 has 16 amino acids. Trimming took 4 bases from V and 0 from J; bases not matched to a gene: 10. The germline gives CDR1 SGHNT, CDR2 YYREEE (reference sequence). The CDR3 DNA is TGTGCCAGCAGCCGGAGCGGGGCGGGAATCTCCTACGAGCAGTACTTC. This codes for CASSRSGAGISYEQYF. The full variable domain, its missing parts supplied by reference TRBV5-4 and TRBJ2-7, is ETGVTQSPTHLIKTRGQQVTLRCSSQSGHNTVSWYQQALGQGPQFIFQYYREEENGRGNFPPRFSGLQFPNYSSELNVNALELDDSALYLCASSRSGAGISYEQYFGPGTRLTVT.